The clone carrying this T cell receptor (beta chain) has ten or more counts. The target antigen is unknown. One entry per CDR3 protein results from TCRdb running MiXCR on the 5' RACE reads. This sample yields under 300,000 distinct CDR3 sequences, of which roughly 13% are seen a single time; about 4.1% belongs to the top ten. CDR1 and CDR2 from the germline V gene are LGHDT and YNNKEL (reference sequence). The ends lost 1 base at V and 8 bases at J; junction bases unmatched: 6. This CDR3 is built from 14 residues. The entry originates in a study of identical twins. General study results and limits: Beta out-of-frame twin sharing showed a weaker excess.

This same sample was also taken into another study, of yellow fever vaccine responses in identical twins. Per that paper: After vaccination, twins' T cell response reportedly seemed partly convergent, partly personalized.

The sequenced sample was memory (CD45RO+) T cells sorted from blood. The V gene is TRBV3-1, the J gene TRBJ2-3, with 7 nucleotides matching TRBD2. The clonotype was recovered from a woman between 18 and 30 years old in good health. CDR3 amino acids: CASSQVAGEVTQYF. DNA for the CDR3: TGTGCCAGCAGCCAAGTTGCGGGGGAGGTTACGCAGTATTTT.